The source of this T cell receptor beta chain is a study of cytomegalovirus exposure and HLA in healthy donors. The PCR was carried out with 60 Vbeta primers and 13 Jbeta primers. The repertoire was sequenced with immunoSEQ multiplex PCR; TCRdb's copy has only in-frame clones and lacks some. The sample gives 150,000 to 200,000 clones, 80% to 85% of which show up once; about 0.25% is in the top ten. The CDR3 spans 13 residues. Germline CDR1 and CDR2: SGHRS and YFSETQ. The V gene lost 1 base and the J gene lost 6 bases, with 10 bases spanning the gap. The receptor was derived from a boy between 5 and 17 years old in good health and CMV-seronegative. V and J are TRBV5-1 and TRBJ1-2; D uncertain. The sequenced sample consisted of PBMCs. CDR3 protein: CASSLRQRDGYTF. The CDR3 DNA is TGCGCCAGCAGCTTGCGGCAGAGGGATGGCTACACCTTC.